This T cell receptor (beta chain) was profiled in a study of control samples from healthy donors and cancer patients. The CDR3 sequence is 15 residues long. The germline V gene encodes CDR1 LGHDT and CDR2 YNNKEL (reference sequence). With 0 bases clipped from V and 8 bases from J, the junction kept 8 bases outside the gene matches. The repertoire was sequenced with immunoSEQ multiplex PCR; TCRdb's copy has only in-frame clones and lacks some. The sample lists over 150,000 clones; about 91% were seen once. This clone was seen just once. The TCR was taken from a woman in her forties in good health. V is TRBV3-1 (or the pseudogene TRBV3-2) and J is TRBJ1-2; 8 bases agree with TRBD1. Sequencing input: blood. The CDR3 reads CASSQDAAGGRGYTF. CDR3 DNA sequence: TGTGCCAGCAGCCAAGACGCGGCAGGGGGCCGGGGCTACACCTTC.